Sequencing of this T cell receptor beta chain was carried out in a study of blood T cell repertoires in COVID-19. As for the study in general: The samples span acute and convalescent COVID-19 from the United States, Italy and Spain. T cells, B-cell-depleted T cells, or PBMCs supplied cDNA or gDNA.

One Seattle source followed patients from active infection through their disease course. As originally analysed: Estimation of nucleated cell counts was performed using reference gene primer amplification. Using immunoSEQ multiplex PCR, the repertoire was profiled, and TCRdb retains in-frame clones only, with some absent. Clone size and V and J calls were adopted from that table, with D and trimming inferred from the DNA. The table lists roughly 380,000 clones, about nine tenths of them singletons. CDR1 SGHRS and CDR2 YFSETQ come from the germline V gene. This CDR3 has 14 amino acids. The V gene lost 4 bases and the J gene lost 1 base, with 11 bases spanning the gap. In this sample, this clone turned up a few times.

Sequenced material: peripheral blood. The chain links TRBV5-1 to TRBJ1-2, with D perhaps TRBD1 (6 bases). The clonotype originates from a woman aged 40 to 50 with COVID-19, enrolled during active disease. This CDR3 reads CASSTGQLNYGYTF. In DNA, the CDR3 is TGCGCCAGCAGCACTGGACAGCTTAACTATGGCTACACCTTC.